This entry describes one TCR beta chain. In its sample, this clone was seen once. This receptor's antigen is unknown. No clone much larger than this one lies a single base away; base qualities are absent. This entry comes from a study of blood T cell repertoires in COVID-19 (dated by TCRdb to 2018 to 2021). Describing the broader study: Collaborator samples came from the United States, Italy and Spain and covered acute and convalescent phases of COVID-19. The prospective study material was composed of cDNA or gDNA derived from T cells, B-cell-depleted T cells, or PBMCs. Subjects who had been exposed to COVID-19, were actively infected with it, or had recovered from it provided the deeply sampled blood TCRbeta repertoires that made up the dataset. The repertoires were released in a freely available public database intended as a resource for research on the immune response to SARS-CoV-2. Samples were obtained from the ongoing ImmuneRACE study (first 160 participants) and from some 1,200 subjects provided by 6 global collaborators. The sample metadata nearly always contained a de-identified subject ID, COVID-19 status, age in years and sex. Where available, HLA class I and class II types were obtained from metadata supplied by the sample provider rather than from assay-based typing. Summary of the overall study and its limitations: How much clinical and demographic metadata was included differed by source and by participant, and the metadata was provided uncurated.

The collaborating institutions used their own protocols to collect whole blood in K2EDTA tubes. For TCRbeta analysis, collaborator samples were shipped as frozen whole blood, as isolated PBMCs, or as DNA extracted from either sample type. The immunoSEQ Assay, a bias-controlled multiplex PCR, was used to amplify TCRbeta CDR3 regions from genomic DNA. The paper's processing steps were these. Nucleated cell counts per sample were estimated from amplification of reference gene primers within the assay. To quantify the absolute abundance of each unique TCRbeta CDR3 rearrangement, sequence reads were collapsed and filtered. Productive Simpson clonality was computed per sample as the square root of Simpson's diversity index over productive rearrangements. Drawn from immuneACCESS, this table holds only the in-frame rearrangements with V and J called that TCRdb kept. Clones are partly lost; checked studies trace under half to an unresolved V gene and leave the rest unexplained. For V, J and clone size, that table is used; D and trimming come from the DNA. The table for this sample lists under 80,000 clones; about 78% of them were counted only once. About a fifth of the sample lies in the top ten.

CDR1 and CDR2 are read off the germline V gene as SGHRS and YFSETQ. The CDR3 has 15 amino acids, counting the end cysteine and phenylalanine. The sequence is cut down to CDR3 DNA, 45 bases in frame from base 1. Trimming removed 4 bases from V and 5 bases from J, leaving 18 bases between the germline ends. Sample: peripheral blood. This TCR derives from a man aged 80 or over with active or convalescent COVID-19. The chain couples TRBV5-1 to TRBJ2-5; perhaps TRBD2 is the D gene, with 5 bases matching. The DNA reads TGCGCCAGCAGCCACCGGACTTCTCTGGGCGAGACCCAGTACTTC. This translates into CASSHRTSLGETQYF.